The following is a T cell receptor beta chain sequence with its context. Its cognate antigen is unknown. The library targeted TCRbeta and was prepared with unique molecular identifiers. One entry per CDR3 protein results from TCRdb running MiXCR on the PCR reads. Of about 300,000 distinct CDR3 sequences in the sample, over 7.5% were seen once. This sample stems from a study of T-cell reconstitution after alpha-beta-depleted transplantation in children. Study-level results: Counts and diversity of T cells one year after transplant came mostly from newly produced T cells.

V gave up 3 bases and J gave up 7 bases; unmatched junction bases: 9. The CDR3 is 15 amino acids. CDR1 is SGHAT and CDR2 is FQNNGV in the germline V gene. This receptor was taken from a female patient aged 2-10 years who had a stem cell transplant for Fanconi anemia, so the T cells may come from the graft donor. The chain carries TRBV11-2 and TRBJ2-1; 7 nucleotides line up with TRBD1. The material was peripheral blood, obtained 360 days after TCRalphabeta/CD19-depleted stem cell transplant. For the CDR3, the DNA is TGTGCCAGCAGCTTGGGACAGCTCGTACGGAATGAGCAGTTCTTC. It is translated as CASSLGQLVRNEQFF.